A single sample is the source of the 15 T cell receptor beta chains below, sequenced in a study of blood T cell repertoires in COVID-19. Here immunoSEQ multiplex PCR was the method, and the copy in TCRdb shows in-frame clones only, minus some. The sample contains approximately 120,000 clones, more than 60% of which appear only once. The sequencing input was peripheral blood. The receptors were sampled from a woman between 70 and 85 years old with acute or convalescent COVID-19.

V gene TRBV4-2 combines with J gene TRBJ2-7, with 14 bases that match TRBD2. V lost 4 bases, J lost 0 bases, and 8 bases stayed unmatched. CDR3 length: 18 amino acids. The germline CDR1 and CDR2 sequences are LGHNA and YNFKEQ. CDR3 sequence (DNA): TGTGCCAGCAGCCGCCATGGGACTAGCGGGAGCCCCTCCTACGAGCAGTACTTC. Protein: CASSRHGTSGSPSYEQYF.

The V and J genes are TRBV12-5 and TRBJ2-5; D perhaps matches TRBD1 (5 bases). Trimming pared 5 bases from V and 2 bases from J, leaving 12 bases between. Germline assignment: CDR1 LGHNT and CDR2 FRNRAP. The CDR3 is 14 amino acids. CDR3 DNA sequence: TGTGCTAGTGGTATCGGACAAGGACAAGAGACCCAGTACTTC. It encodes CASGIGQGQETQYF. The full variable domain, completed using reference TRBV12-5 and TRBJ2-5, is DARVTQTPRHKVTEMGQEVTMRCQPILGHNTVFWYRQTMMQGLELLAYFRNRAPLDDSGMPKDRFSAEMPDATLATLKIQPSEPRDSAVYFCASGIGQGQETQYFGPGTRLLVL.

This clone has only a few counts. CDR3 amino acids: CASSSRQSYNSPLHF. The CDR3 bases are TGTGCCAGCAGTTCCCGACAGAGCTATAATTCACCCCTCCACTTT. V is TRBV6-5 and J is TRBJ1-6; D might be TRBD1 (5 bases). The CDR3 has 15 amino acids. In germline, CDR1 is MNHEY, CDR2 SVGAGI. Trimming removed 4 bases from V and 3 bases from J, with 10 bases in between.

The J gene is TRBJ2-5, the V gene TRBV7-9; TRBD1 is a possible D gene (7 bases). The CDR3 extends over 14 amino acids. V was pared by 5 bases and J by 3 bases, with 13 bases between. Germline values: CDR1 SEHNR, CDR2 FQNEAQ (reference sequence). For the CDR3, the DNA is TGTGCCAGCAGCCGCGGGACAGTAGAAGAGACCCAGTACTTC. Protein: CASSRGTVEETQYF.

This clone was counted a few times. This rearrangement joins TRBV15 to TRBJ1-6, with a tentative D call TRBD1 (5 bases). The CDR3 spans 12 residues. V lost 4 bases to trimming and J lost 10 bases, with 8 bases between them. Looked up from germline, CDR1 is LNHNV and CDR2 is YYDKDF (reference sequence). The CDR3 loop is CATSIGESPLHF. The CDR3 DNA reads TGTGCCACCAGCATAGGGGAATCACCCCTCCACTTT.

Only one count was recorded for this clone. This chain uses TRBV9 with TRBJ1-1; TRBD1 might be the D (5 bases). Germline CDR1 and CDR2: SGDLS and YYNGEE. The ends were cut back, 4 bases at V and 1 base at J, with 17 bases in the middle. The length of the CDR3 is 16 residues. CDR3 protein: CASSPQGEWENTEAFF. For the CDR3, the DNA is TGTGCCAGCAGCCCTCAGGGTGAATGGGAGAACACTGAAGCTTTCTTT.

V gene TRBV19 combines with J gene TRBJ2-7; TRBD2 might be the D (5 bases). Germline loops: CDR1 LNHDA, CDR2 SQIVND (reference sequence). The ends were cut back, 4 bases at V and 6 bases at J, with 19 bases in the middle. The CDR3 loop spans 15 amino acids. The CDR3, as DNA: TGTGCCAGTAGTAGCGGGCGACTGTCGGTGGGCGAGCAGTACTTC. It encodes CASSSGRLSVGEQYF.

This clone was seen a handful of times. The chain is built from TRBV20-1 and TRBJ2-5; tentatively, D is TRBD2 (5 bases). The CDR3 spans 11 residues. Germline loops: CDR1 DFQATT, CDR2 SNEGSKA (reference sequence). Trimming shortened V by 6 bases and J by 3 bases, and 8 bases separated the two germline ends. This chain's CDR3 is CSAEGKETQYF. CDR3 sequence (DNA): TGCAGTGCCGAGGGAAAAGAGACCCAGTACTTC.

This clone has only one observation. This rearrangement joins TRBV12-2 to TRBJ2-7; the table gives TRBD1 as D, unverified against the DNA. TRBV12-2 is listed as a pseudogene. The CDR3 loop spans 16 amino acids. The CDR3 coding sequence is TGTGCAAGTCGCTTGACTAGACAGGGGGCGGTGTACGAGCAGTACTTC. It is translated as CASRLTRQGAVYEQYF.

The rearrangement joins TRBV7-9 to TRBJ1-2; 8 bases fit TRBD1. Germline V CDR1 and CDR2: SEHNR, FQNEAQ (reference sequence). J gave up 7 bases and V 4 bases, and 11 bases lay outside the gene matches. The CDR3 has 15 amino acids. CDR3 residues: CASSSAGGTGRGYTF. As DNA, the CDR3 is TGTGCCAGCAGCTCAGCGGGTGGGACAGGCCGTGGCTACACCTTC.

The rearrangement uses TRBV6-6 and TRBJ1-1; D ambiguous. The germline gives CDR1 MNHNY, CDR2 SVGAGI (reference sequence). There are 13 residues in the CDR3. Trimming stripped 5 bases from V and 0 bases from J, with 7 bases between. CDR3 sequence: CASSGELNTEAFF. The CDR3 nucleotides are TGTGCCAGCAGTGGTGAGTTGAACACTGAAGCTTTCTTT.

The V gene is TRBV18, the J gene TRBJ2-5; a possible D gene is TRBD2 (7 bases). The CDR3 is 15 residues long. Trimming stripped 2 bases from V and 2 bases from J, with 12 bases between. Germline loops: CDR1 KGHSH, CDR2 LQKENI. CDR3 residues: CASSPFGGQQETQYF. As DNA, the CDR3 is TGTGCCAGCTCACCATTCGGGGGGCAACAAGAGACCCAGTACTTC.

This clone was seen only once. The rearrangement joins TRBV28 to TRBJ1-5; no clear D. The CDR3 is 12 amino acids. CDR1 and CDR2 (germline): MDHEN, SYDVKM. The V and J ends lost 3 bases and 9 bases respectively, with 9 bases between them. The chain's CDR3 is CASSFQIRPQHF. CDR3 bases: TGTGCCAGCAGTTTCCAGATTCGGCCCCAGCATTTT.

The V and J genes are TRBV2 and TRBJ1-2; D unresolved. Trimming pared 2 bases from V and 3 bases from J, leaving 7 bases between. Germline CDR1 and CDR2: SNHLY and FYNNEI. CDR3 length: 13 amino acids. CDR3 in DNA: TGTGCCAGCAGTGAATCGGGGTACTATGGCTACACCTTC. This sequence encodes CASSESGYYGYTF. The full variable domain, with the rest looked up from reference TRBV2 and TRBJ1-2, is EPEVTQTPSHQVTQMGQEVILRCVPISNHLYFYWYRQILGQKVEFLVSFYNNEISEKSEIFDDQFSVERPDGSNFTLKIRSTKLEDSAMYFCASSESGYYGYTFGSGTRLTVV.

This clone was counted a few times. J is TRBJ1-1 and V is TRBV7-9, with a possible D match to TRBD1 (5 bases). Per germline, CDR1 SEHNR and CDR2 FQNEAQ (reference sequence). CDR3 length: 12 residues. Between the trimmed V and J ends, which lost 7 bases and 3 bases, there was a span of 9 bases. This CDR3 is CASILQDTEAFF. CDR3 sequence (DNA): TGTGCCAGCATCCTACAGGACACTGAAGCTTTCTTT. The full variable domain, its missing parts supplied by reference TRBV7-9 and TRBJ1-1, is DTGVSQNPRHKITKRGQNVTFRCDPISEHNRLYWYRQTLGQGPEFLTYFQNEAQLEKSRLLSDRFSAERPKGSFSTLEIQRTEQGDSAMYLCASILQDTEAFFGQGTRLTVV.